These T cell receptor beta chains were read from a single sample in a study of beta chain features in type 1 diabetes. Clones were read by immunoSEQ multiplex PCR, and TCRdb kept only the in-frame ones, dropping some. The data show 500,000 to 650,000 clones, roughly an eighth seen once. Material for sequencing was naive CD4+ T cells from blood. The receptors stem from a man aged 25-45 years with type 1 diabetes. Both conserved end residues are part of each CDR3. Each record gives: clone size, V gene, D gene, J gene, CDR3 DNA, CDR3 protein. D genes are given only for firm matches. Only part of the rows carry a size: once, few, many, or a class if the clone is expanded.

>few|TRBV19|TRBD1|TRBJ2-4
TGTGCCAGTAGTAAGCCGGGACAGGGGGCAAGCATTCAGTACTTC
CASSKPGQGASIQYF
>.|TRBV9|.|TRBJ1-3
TGTGCCAGCAGCGTAGAGGCAGTCTCTGGAAACACCATATATTTT
CASSVEAVSGNTIYF
>.|TRBV28|.|TRBJ1-6
TGTGCCAGCAGAAGTCAGGATTCACCCCTCCACTTT
CASRSQDSPLHF
>few|TRBV6-5|.|TRBJ2-7
TGTGCCAGCAGTTGGAGGCAGATTAGTGCCTACGAGCAGTACTTC
CASSWRQISAYEQYF
>.|TRBV5-4|.|TRBJ2-1
TGTGCCAGCAGCTCCACCCTCCCCTACAATGAGCAGTTCTTC
CASSSTLPYNEQFF
>few|TRBV7-2|.|TRBJ2-1
TGTGCCAGCACCTCGGCACAGCCTTGGGATGAGCAGTTCTTC
CASTSAQPWDEQFF
>few|TRBV2|TRBD1|TRBJ2-1
TGTGCCAGCACCAGGGACGCAGGGGGCTTAAATGAGCAGTTCTTC
CASTRDAGGLNEQFF
>.|TRBV7-2|.|TRBJ2-3
TGTGCCAGCAGCTATCGTAGTCGCACAGATACGCAGTATTTT
CASSYRSRTDTQYF
>.|TRBV27|.|TRBJ1-4
TGTGCCAGCTCTCGGCAGACGAATGAAAAACTGTTTTTT
CASSRQTNEKLFF
>.|TRBV7-2|.|TRBJ1-2
TGTGCCAGCAGCTTACGTGAGGCAGGATATGGCTACACCTTC
CASSLREAGYGYTF
>.|TRBV7-2|.|TRBJ2-4
TGTGCCAGCAGTTCTTCTTCGGGGCAGGGTAGGATTCAGTACTTC
CASSSSSGQGRIQYF
>few|TRBV5-1|.|TRBJ1-2
TGCGCCAGCAGCTTGTTTCAGGCCAGTAACTATGGCTACACCTTC
CASSLFQASNYGYTF
>few|TRBV6-5|.|TRBJ2-5
TGTGCCAGCAGTCCTCCCGGGGCCCTAGAGACCCAGTACTTC
CASSPPGALETQYF
>few|TRBV10-3|.|TRBJ1-2
TGTGCCATCAGTGAGTCGAAGGACAACTATGGCTACACCTTC
CAISESKDNYGYTF
>.|TRBV15|TRBD1|TRBJ2-7
TGTGCCACCAGCACGGACAGGGCATACGAGCAGTACTTC
CATSTDRAYEQYF
>few|TRBV6-5|.|TRBJ1-5
TGTGCCAGCAGTTACTCGAGCAGTGTTAACCAGCCCCAGCATTTT
CASSYSSSVNQPQHF
>few|TRBV11-2|.|TRBJ2-1
TGTGCCAGCAGGGTTAGCGGCTCCAATGAGCAGTTCTTC
CASRVSGSNEQFF
>.|TRBV6-1|TRBD2|TRBJ2-1
TGTGCCAGCAGTCAACTAGCGGGGGGTTACAATGAGCAGTTCTTC
CASSQLAGGYNEQFF
>many|TRBV10-3|.|TRBJ2-7
TGTGCCATCAGTGGGACCTACGAGCAGTACTTC
CAISGTYEQYF
>few|TRBV4-2|.|TRBJ2-1
TGTGCCAGCGGCCTACGGGGCGGGCTATACAATGAGCAGTTCTTC
CASGLRGGLYNEQFF
>.|TRBV5-1|.|TRBJ1-2
TGCGCCAGCAGCTTGTTGGGGATCTATGGCTACACCTTC
CASSLLGIYGYTF
>.|TRBV9|TRBD2|TRBJ2-3
TGTGCCAGCAGCGAGACTAGCGGGGTCACAGATACGCAGTATTTT
CASSETSGVTDTQYF